This TCR beta chain stems from a study of blood T cell repertoires in COVID-19. Study-level background: Samples taken during acute and convalescent COVID-19 were collected in the United States, Italy and Spain. The cDNA or gDNA used as material had been derived from T cells, B-cell-depleted T cells, or PBMCs.

Original processing methods: Scientists estimated how many nucleated cells there were by amplifying reference gene primers. Profiled with immunoSEQ multiplex PCR; TCRdb holds only in-frame clones, not every one. From that table come the V and J calls and clone size; the DNA was used to work out D and trimming. The repertoire includes about 300,000 clones, about nine tenths of them detected once, and about 1.1% sits in the top ten. Germline V lookup: CDR1 LGHDT, CDR2 YNNKEL (reference sequence). The V end lost 1 base, the J end lost 6 bases, and 9 bases lay between the germline ends. The CDR3 length is 13 residues.

The sequence came from a woman aged 25-40 years who had recovered from COVID-19. This chain connects TRBV3-1 (or the pseudogene TRBV3-2) to TRBJ1-2; D possibly corresponds to TRBD1 (6 bases). Sequencing was done on a sample of PBMCs or T cells enriched from blood (not recorded which). The DNA of the CDR3 is TGTGCCAGCAGCCAAGTGTCAGGGGATGGCTACACCTTC. It encodes CASSQVSGDGYTF.